Each of the 32 T cell receptor beta chains below was sequenced from the same sample in a study of cytomegalovirus exposure and HLA in healthy donors. The PCR had 60 Vbeta and 13 Jbeta primers. Sequencing used immunoSEQ multiplex PCR; TCRdb keeps in-frame clones, though not all of them. The data hold approximately 180,000 clones, with 75% to 85% observed a single time. Sequenced: PBMCs. The receptors here all came from a man aged 25 to 40 in good health and CMV-seropositive.

This clone was picked up a small number of times. This chain links TRBV28 with TRBJ1-1, with TRBD1 as a possible D gene (5 bases). The CDR3 covers 13 residues. Per the germline V gene, CDR1 is MDHEN and CDR2 is SYDVKM. Trimming took 8 bases from V and 2 from J, leaving 12 bases between them. In nucleotides, the CDR3 is TGTGCCAGCTACAGGAGACACAACACTGAAGCTTTCTTT. It encodes CASYRRHNTEAFF.

The chain links TRBV5-6 to TRBJ2-5; D uncertain. The germline V and J ends were trimmed by 3 bases and 4 bases, with 13 bases remaining between them. The CDR3 consists of 14 residues. The germline gives CDR1 SGHDT, CDR2 YYEEEE. The CDR3 protein is CASSSTRVGETQYF. DNA of the CDR3: TGTGCCAGCAGCTCCACCCGGGTAGGAGAGACCCAGTACTTC.

The V call is TRBV2, the J call TRBJ2-7; TRBD2 agrees at 9 bases. V shed 8 bases and J 4 bases; nucleotides not matched to a gene: 15. The CDR3 loop spans 16 amino acids. The V gene's germline CDR1 is SNHLY and CDR2 FYNNEI. This chain's CDR3 is CASLPPRTSDLYEQYF. CDR3 nucleotides: TGTGCCAGCCTCCCGCCCCGGACTAGCGACCTTTACGAGCAGTACTTC.

Only a few counts were recorded for this clone. The V and J genes are TRBV10-3 and TRBJ1-1, with D uncertain. This CDR3 is 15 amino acids long. V lost 4 bases and J 2 bases, leaving 14 bases between the germline ends. The germline V gene has CDR1 ENHRY and CDR2 SYGVKD. The CDR3 is CAISGRRVNNTEAFF. CDR3 coding DNA: TGTGCCATCAGTGGTAGACGGGTTAATAACACTGAAGCTTTCTTT.

The V call is TRBV5-4, the J call TRBJ2-7; 9 nucleotides match TRBD1. Germline CDR1 and CDR2: SGHNT and YYREEE (reference sequence). The length of the CDR3 is 15 residues. The junction had 9 bases not matched to a gene; V was cut back by 3 bases and J by 5 bases. The CDR3: CASSSVGTGRHEQYF. The DNA for the CDR3 is TGTGCCAGCAGCTCGGTTGGGACAGGGAGGCACGAGCAGTACTTC.

V and J are TRBV6-1 and TRBJ2-3; 13 bases fit TRBD2. Trimming took 10 bases from V and 7 from J; bases not matched to a gene: 11. Germline CDR1 is MNHNS and CDR2 is SASEGT. This CDR3 region has 15 residues. CDR3 residues: CATKIGTSGAYTQYF. The DNA for the CDR3 is TGTGCCACCAAAATAGGGACTAGCGGGGCTTATACGCAGTATTTT.

J is TRBJ1-5 and V is TRBV19; TRBD1 matches 9 bases. J was trimmed by 12 bases and V by 3 bases; bases with no gene match: 9. The CDR3 extends over 14 amino acids. Germline-derived CDR1 and CDR2 are LNHDA and SQIVND (reference sequence). The CDR3 bases are TGTGCCAGTAGTATGGGGACGGGACAGGGCATCCAGCATTTT. It yields the protein CASSMGTGQGIQHF. Using reference TRBV19 and TRBJ1-5 for the parts outside the CDR3, the full variable domain is DGGITQSPKYLFRKEGQNVTLSCEQNLNHDAMYWYRQDPGQGLRLIYYSQIVNDFQKGDIAEGYSVSREKKESFPLTVTSAQKNPTAFYLCASSMGTGQGIQHFGDGTRLSIL.

The rearrangement links TRBV2 to TRBJ2-7; TRBD2 matches 7 bases. The CDR3 sequence is 14 residues long. Germline V lookup: CDR1 SNHLY, CDR2 FYNNEI. V was pared by 7 bases and J by 7 bases, with 13 bases of the junction left unmatched. CDR3 coding DNA: TGTGCCAGCATCGGCCGGGCGGGAGTCAGGGAGCAGTACTTC. Amino acids: CASIGRAGVREQYF.

The chain uses TRBV5-4 and TRBJ1-2, with 8 bases aligning to TRBD1. Losses at the gene ends were 3 bases for V and 7 bases for J; bases not matched to a gene: 14. CDR3 length: 16 amino acids. CDR1 and CDR2 (germline): SGHNT, YYREEE (reference sequence). CDR3 in DNA: TGTGCCAGCAGCTCGAATCAGGGGGCGCGGGGCAGTGGCTACACCTTC. Translated: CASSSNQGARGSGYTF.

The chain links TRBV6-1 to TRBJ2-7, with 8 bases that match TRBD1. This CDR3 is 14 amino acids long. The germline V gene has CDR1 MNHNS and CDR2 SASEGT. The trim removed 6 bases at V and 2 bases at J, leaving 6 bases unmatched. The CDR3 sequence: CASRTGTGPYEQYF. CDR3 sequence (DNA): TGTGCCAGCAGGACCGGGACAGGCCCCTACGAGCAGTACTTC.

The gene calls are TRBV7-8 and TRBJ2-3, with 14 positions matching TRBD2. The trim removed 5 bases at V and 4 bases at J, leaving 14 bases unmatched. Per the germline V gene, CDR1 is SGHVS and CDR2 is FQNEAQ. CDR3 length: 19 amino acids. The CDR3 region has the DNA TGTGCCAGCAGCGTGAGACTAGCGGGAGGGCCGGATGGGTCAGATACGCAGTATTTT. It translates to CASSVRLAGGPDGSDTQYF.

The V and J genes are TRBV19 and TRBJ2-7, with D tentatively TRBD2 (5 bases). The V and J ends lost 3 bases and 5 bases respectively, with 14 bases between them. This CDR3 is 14 amino acids long. Germline V CDR1 and CDR2: LNHDA, SQIVND (reference sequence). The CDR3 DNA sequence: TGTGCCAGTAGTATGCGGCGGGTGGCCGACGAGCAGTACTTC. This codes for CASSMRRVADEQYF.

V gene TRBV4-2 combines with J gene TRBJ1-2; 11 nucleotides match TRBD1. Trimming at V came to 4 bases and at J to 5 bases, leaving 3 bases not matched to a gene. The CDR3 is 14 amino acids. From germline, CDR1 is LGHNA and CDR2 YNFKEQ. CDR3 loop: CASSPGQGGYGYTF. The CDR3 nucleotides are TGTGCCAGCAGCCCGGGACAGGGGGGGTATGGCTACACCTTC.

The chain joins TRBV14 to TRBJ2-7; 11 bases line up with TRBD2. The germline V gene has CDR1 SGHDN and CDR2 FVKESK. V trimming: 4 bases; J trimming: 8 bases; junction bases outside the gene matches: 16. This CDR3 is built from 17 residues. For the CDR3, the DNA is TGTGCCAGCAGCCCCGATCCGGGACTAGCGGTTCCTACGAAGCAGTACTTC. Protein: CASSPDPGLAVPTKQYF.

V is TRBV14 and J is TRBJ1-6; D gene uncertain. The CDR3 loop spans 16 amino acids. Trimming pared 0 bases from V and 5 bases from J, leaving 11 bases between. Looked up from germline, CDR1 is SGHDN and CDR2 is FVKESK. The CDR3, as DNA: TGTGCCAGCAGCCAAGATAGAACACAGAATAATTCACCCCTCCACTTT. Amino acids: CASSQDRTQNNSPLHF.

V gene TRBV2 combines with J gene TRBJ2-1; 9 nucleotides match TRBD1. J lost 1 base, V lost 5 bases, and 3 bases had no gene match. In germline, CDR1 is SNHLY, CDR2 FYNNEI. The CDR3 runs 15 residues. CDR3 nucleotides: TGTGCCAGCAGTCGACAGGGGGAGTCCTACAATGAGCAGTTCTTC. Protein product: CASSRQGESYNEQFF.

The chain joins TRBV7-8 to TRBJ2-7; weak D call: TRBD2 (6 bases). V was clipped by 2 bases and J by 4 bases, with 15 bases between them. This CDR3 has 15 amino acids. Germline CDR1 SGHVS, CDR2 FQNEAQ. CDR3 region: CASSLQGLDDYEQYF. The DNA of the CDR3 is TGTGCCAGCAGCTTACAGGGACTGGACGATTACGAGCAGTACTTC.

The V call is TRBV30, the J call TRBJ2-7; tentatively, D is TRBD2 (5 bases). Germline lookup yields CDR1 GTSNPN and CDR2 SVGIG (reference sequence). There are 14 residues in the CDR3. Trimming removed 0 bases at V and 0 bases at J, with 9 bases between. The CDR3 bases are TGTGCCTGGAGTGTACTAGGGAACTCCTACGAGCAGTACTTC. Its protein is CAWSVLGNSYEQYF. The full variable domain, with the rest looked up from reference TRBV30 and TRBJ2-7, is SQTIHQWPATLVQPVGSPLSLECTVEGTSNPNLYWYRQAAGRGLQLLFYSVGIGQISSEVPQNLSASRPQDRQFILSSKKLLLSDSGFYLCAWSVLGNSYEQYFGPGTRLTVT.

V and J are TRBV5-1 and TRBJ1-6; TRBD1 is a possible D gene (6 bases). This CDR3 has 17 residues. V gave up 4 bases and J gave up 0 bases, with 14 bases separating them. Germline lookup yields CDR1 SGHRS and CDR2 YFSETQ. The CDR3 DNA follows: TGCGCCAGCAGCGCAAGCGACAGGAGCTCCTATAATTCACCCCTCCACTTT. The encoded protein is CASSASDRSSYNSPLHF.

CDR3 DNA: TGCGCCAGCAGAACCGGGACACAGAACACTGAAGCTTTCTTT. It is translated as CASRTGTQNTEAFF. This rearrangement joins TRBV5-1 to TRBJ1-1; a weak D match, TRBD1 (6 bases). Trimming cost V 5 bases and J 1 base, with 12 bases left between them. Germline loops: CDR1 SGHRS, CDR2 YFSETQ. CDR3 size: 14 residues.

The chain joins TRBV30 to TRBJ1-1, with D uncertain. CDR1 is GTSNPN and CDR2 is SVGIG in the germline V gene (reference sequence). V was clipped by 1 base and J by 0 bases, with 6 bases between them. CDR3 length: 13 residues. CDR3 nucleotide sequence: TGTGCCTGGAGTGCAACATTGAACACTGAAGCTTTCTTT. Protein sequence: CAWSATLNTEAFF.

As for this clone: This is likely a read error, given that the CDR3 carries no conserved phenylalanine or tryptophan at its end. The chain couples TRBV6-1 to TRBJ1-5, with a weak D call TRBD1 (5 bases). Germline CDR1 and CDR2: MNHNS and SASEGT. The CDR3 runs 14 residues. The CDR3 DNA reads TGTGCCAGCAGTGAAGGGGGCGACAATCAGCTCCAGCATCTT. This encodes CASSEGGDNQLQHL.

The gene calls are TRBV6-1 and TRBJ2-2; the match to TRBD2 covers 12 bases. Germline CDR1 is MNHNS and CDR2 is SASEGT. V gave up 3 bases and J gave up 8 bases; unmatched junction bases: 1. The CDR3 is 14 residues long. The CDR3 coding sequence is TGTGCCAGCAGTGACGGACTAGCGGGAGGGGAGCTGTTTTTT. Translated, it gives CASSDGLAGGELFF.

This clone came up a few times. The chain is built from TRBV28 and TRBJ1-4, with TRBD1 matching over 9 bases. The CDR3 extends over 16 amino acids. CDR1 and CDR2 from the germline V gene are MDHEN and SYDVKM. V gave up 4 bases and J gave up 8 bases; unmatched junction bases: 11. CDR3 coding DNA: TGTGCCAGCAGTTCTCTTACAGGGGGCATTAACGAAAAACTGTTTTTT. As protein: CASSSLTGGINEKLFF.

This clone was found once. At one boundary the junction diverges from the germline segment, which might be a read error. The rearrangement joins TRBV7-9 to TRBJ1-2, with D unclear. In germline, CDR1 is SEHNR, CDR2 FQNEAQ (reference sequence). The CDR3 is 12 residues long. The CDR3 sequence is CSSSSSGYGYTF. The DNA of the CDR3 is TGTTCCAGCAGCTCTAGCGGGTATGGCTACACCTTC. The complete variable domain, with remaining parts taken from reference TRBV7-9 and TRBJ1-2, reads DTGVSQNPRHKITKRGQNVTFRCDPISEHNRLYWYRQTLGQGPEFLTYFQNEAQLEKSRLLSDRFSAERPKGSFSTLEIQRTEQGDSAMYLCSSSSSGYGYTFGSGTRLTVV.

The rearrangement joins TRBV7-3 to TRBJ1-4; 10 positions agree with TRBD1. Germline CDR1 SGHTA, CDR2 FQGTGA. The ends lost 0 bases at V and 6 bases at J; junction bases unmatched: 1. CDR3 length equals 15 residues. CDR3 residues: CASSLTGQGDEKLFF. DNA for the CDR3: TGTGCCAGCAGCTTAACCGGACAGGGGGATGAAAAACTGTTTTTT.

This chain connects TRBV28 to TRBJ2-5; D remains unclear. Germline CDR1 MDHEN, CDR2 SYDVKM. The CDR3 sequence is 14 residues long. V was trimmed by 10 bases and J by 0 bases, leaving 15 bases between them. The CDR3 here is CATVYDKYQETQYF. The CDR3 bases are TGTGCCACGGTTTACGACAAGTACCAAGAGACCCAGTACTTC.

The rearrangement joins TRBV2 to TRBJ1-2; 8 bases are shared with TRBD1. Germline CDR1 reads SNHLY; CDR2 reads FYNNEI. Unmatched junction bases numbered 12, after V lost 7 bases and J lost 5 bases. CDR3 length: 15 amino acids. CDR3 nucleotides: TGTGCCAGCAAAGGGACAGGAGCGACCATTTATGGCTACACCTTC. The encoded protein is CASKGTGATIYGYTF.

This clone was detected once. CDR3 nucleotide sequence: TGTGCCAGCAGTTTACCCGGACAGGGCCACTACAATGAGCAGTTCTTC. This encodes CASSLPGQGHYNEQFF. V and J are TRBV28 and TRBJ2-1; TRBD1 matches at 8 bases. Germline V gene data show CDR1 as MDHEN and CDR2 as SYDVKM. V lost 2 bases, J lost 3 bases, and 6 bases stayed unmatched. The CDR3 runs to 16 residues. Based on the CDR3 plus reference TRBV28 and TRBJ2-1, the full variable domain is DVKVTQSSRYLVKRTGEKVFLECVQDMDHENMFWYRQDPGLGLRLIYFSYDVKMKEKGDIPEGYSVSREKKERFSLILESASTNQTSMYLCASSLPGQGHYNEQFFGPGTRLTVL.

A few counts support this clone. J is TRBJ2-1 and V is TRBV5-1; 8 bases are a match to TRBD2. The CDR3 is 15 residues long. Germline values: CDR1 SGHRS, CDR2 YFSETQ. After removal of 7 bases from V and 5 bases from J, the junction contained 11 bases not matched to a gene. The CDR3 protein is CASGLSRGVNNEQFF. The CDR3 coding sequence is TGCGCCAGCGGGTTGTCGCGGGGGGTCAACAATGAGCAGTTCTTC.

The chain is built from TRBV19 and TRBJ1-2, with a possible D match to TRBD1 (5 bases). The CDR3 is made up of 16 amino acids. The V end was cut by 2 bases, the J end by 0 bases, with 13 bases between. Germline CDR1 LNHDA, CDR2 SQIVND (reference sequence). For the CDR3, the DNA is TGTGCCAGTAGTATAATGGAGGGGCGAGCTAACTATGGCTACACCTTC. This sequence encodes CASSIMEGRANYGYTF. Complete variable domain (other parts from reference TRBV19 and TRBJ1-2): DGGITQSPKYLFRKEGQNVTLSCEQNLNHDAMYWYRQDPGQGLRLIYYSQIVNDFQKGDIAEGYSVSREKKESFPLTVTSAQKNPTAFYLCASSIMEGRANYGYTFGSGTRLTVV.

A few counts support this clone. The chain recombines TRBV5-8 with TRBJ1-4; 7 nucleotides agree with TRBD1. The germline V gene has CDR1 SGHTS and CDR2 YDEGEE. V trimming: 0 bases; J trimming: 5 bases; junction bases outside the gene matches: 4. This CDR3 contains 15 residues. CDR3 DNA sequence: TGTGCCAGCAGCTTGGGGCAGACAGGGAATGAAAAACTGTTTTTT. It yields the protein CASSLGQTGNEKLFF.